This T cell receptor beta chain was identified during a study of cytomegalovirus exposure and HLA in healthy donors. Study results and caveats: Earlier results showed most TCR beta V segments being productive about 90% or about 30% of the time. Reportedly, cytomegalovirus status was diagnosed with high sensitivity and specificity. Associated with cytomegalovirus, according to the listing, were about 160 TCR beta chains.

PCR was performed using 60 Vbeta and 13 Jbeta primers. Produced via immunoSEQ multiplex PCR; TCRdb's table is partial and in-frame only. Of about 170,000 clones listed, roughly 81% were seen once; the top ten hold around 2.6%. CDR1 is SGHAT and CDR2 is FQDESV in the germline V gene (reference sequence). The length of the CDR3 is 14 residues. Trimming took 3 bases from V and 8 from J, leaving 14 bases between them. This clone was seen just once. Its cognate antigen is unknown. Sequencing was carried out using PBMCs. The chain recombines TRBV11-1 with TRBJ2-1; possible D gene TRBD1, 7 bases. This sequence originates from a man aged 25-45 years in good health and CMV-seropositive. CDR3 region: CASSFQSRGDEQFF. The CDR3 DNA follows: TGTGCCAGCAGCTTTCAAAGCAGGGGGGATGAGCAGTTCTTC.